These 9 T cell receptor beta chains came from one sample sequenced in a study of glioma-infiltrating T cells (dated by TCRdb to about 2016). Sequenced on an Illumina MiSeq. TCR alpha and beta CDR3 regions were amplified with the iRepertoire nested amplicon-rescue multiplex PCR (arm-PCR) platform from RNA. The public reads were quality trimmed at Q25 with fastp and then assembled into clones with MiXCR by TCRdb, keeping productive beta chains. Each record represents a unique CDR3 protein, reported with the most common genes and DNA among its rows. Recorded for this sample are 100,000 to 150,000 distinct CDR3 sequences; around 25% of them occurred a single time. 27% of the sample rests with the top ten. Sequencing was performed on glioma tissue, nonneoplastic brain tissue, or PBMCs (not recorded which). The receptors originated from a human donor with low-grade glioma or glioblastoma, undergoing nonglioma brain surgery, or in good health (not recorded which).

This clonotype was counted only a few times. The chain has TRBV6-1 and TRBJ2-5, with D possibly matching TRBD2 (6 bases). V was pared by 11 bases and J by 1 base, with 11 bases between. This CDR3 region has 12 residues. The germline gives CDR1 MNHNS, CDR2 SASEGT. CDR3 nucleotide sequence: TGTGCCGGTGGGGAGGTCCAAGAGACCCAGTACTTC. Its translation is CAGGEVQETQYF.

This clonotype was seen only a few times. The CDR3 spells CASATGDSSYNEQFF. CDR3 sequence (DNA): TGTGCCAGCGCCACAGGTGACAGCTCCTACAATGAGCAGTTCTTC. J is TRBJ2-1 and V is TRBV27, with D possibly matching TRBD1 (5 bases). From germline, CDR1 is MNHEY and CDR2 SMNVEV (reference sequence). V shed 8 bases and J shed 0 bases, with 14 bases lying between them. This CDR3 has 15 residues.

The sample holds many counts of this clonotype. V is TRBV7-3 and J is TRBJ2-5, with TRBD2 identical over 7 bases. The CDR3 contains 16 residues. Germline V lookup: CDR1 SGHTA, CDR2 FQGTGA. J was trimmed by 1 base and V by 2 bases; bases with no gene match: 7. CDR3 bases: TGTGCCAGCAGCTTAGGCCAGCGGGGCCGCCAAGAGACCCAGTACTTC. Protein sequence: CASSLGQRGRQETQYF.

In its sample, this clonotype was seen many times. The chain has TRBV19 and TRBJ2-3, with 7 bases fitting TRBD2. The trim removed 5 bases at V and 4 bases at J, leaving 9 bases unmatched. Germline-derived CDR1 and CDR2 are LNHDA and SQIVND (reference sequence). The CDR3 consists of 15 residues. CDR3 region: CASSPLAGVPDTQYF. The CDR3 bases are TGTGCCAGTAGTCCACTCGCGGGGGTCCCAGATACGCAGTATTTT.

This clonotype appeared many times. The chain combines TRBV27 with TRBJ2-2; 9 bases are shared with TRBD2. This CDR3 comprises 16 residues. Germline V gene sequence: CDR1 MNHEY, CDR2 SMNVEV (reference sequence). J gave up 4 bases and V 5 bases, and 8 bases lay outside the gene matches. The CDR3 loop reads CASSQTLGLATGELFF. DNA of the CDR3: TGTGCCAGCAGTCAAACCTTGGGACTAGCCACCGGGGAGCTGTTTTTT.

This clonotype was seen ten or more times. V is TRBV28 and J is TRBJ2-3; weak D call: TRBD1 (5 bases). Per the germline V gene, CDR1 is MDHEN and CDR2 is SYDVKM. The CDR3 runs to 15 residues. The V end was cut by 6 bases, the J end by 3 bases, with 16 bases between. CDR3 sequence reads: CASSRTPLRTDTQYF. The DNA for the CDR3 is TGTGCCAGCAGCCGGACACCTTTACGGACAGATACGCAGTATTTT.

This clonotype was found a few times. The chain combines TRBV2 with TRBJ2-3, with 8 positions matching TRBD1. V gave up 6 bases and J gave up 4 bases; unmatched junction bases: 3. The CDR3 consists of 13 residues. Germline assignment: CDR1 SNHLY and CDR2 FYNNEI. This chain's CDR3 is CASSAQGADTQYF. CDR3 DNA: TGTGCCAGCAGCGCACAGGGGGCAGATACGCAGTATTTT.

Comment on this clonotype: A read error may be the cause here, since a much bigger clone is one base away. This chain links TRBV20-1 with TRBJ2-1, with TRBD2 matching over 15 bases. The CDR3 contains 17 residues. Germline V gene lookup returns CDR1 DFQATT and CDR2 SNEGSKA (reference sequence). The CDR3 is CGASGLAGGPNYNEQFF. The CDR3 DNA reads TGCGGTGCTAGTGGACTAGCGGGGGGGCCCAACTACAATGAGCAGTTCTTC.

Many counts were recorded for this clonotype. The rearrangement links TRBV28 to TRBJ1-2; no reliable D call. The CDR3 extends over 12 amino acids. Germline V gene data show CDR1 as MDHEN and CDR2 as SYDVKM. V was clipped by 3 bases and J by 8 bases, with 10 bases between them. The CDR3 region has the DNA TGTGCCAGCAGTTTTACCGAGCGGGGCTACACCTTC. Protein: CASSFTERGYTF.